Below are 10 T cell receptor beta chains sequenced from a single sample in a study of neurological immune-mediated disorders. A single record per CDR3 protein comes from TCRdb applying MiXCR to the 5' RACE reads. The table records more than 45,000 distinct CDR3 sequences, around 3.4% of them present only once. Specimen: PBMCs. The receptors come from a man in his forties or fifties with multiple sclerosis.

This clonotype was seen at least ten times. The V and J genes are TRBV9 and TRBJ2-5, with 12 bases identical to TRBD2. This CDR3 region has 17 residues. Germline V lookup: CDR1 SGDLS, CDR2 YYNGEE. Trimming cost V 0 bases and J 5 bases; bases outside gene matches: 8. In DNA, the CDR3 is TGTGCCAGCAGCGTAGAGCCTAGCGGGGGGGCCGGGGAGACCCAGTACTTC. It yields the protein CASSVEPSGGAGETQYF.

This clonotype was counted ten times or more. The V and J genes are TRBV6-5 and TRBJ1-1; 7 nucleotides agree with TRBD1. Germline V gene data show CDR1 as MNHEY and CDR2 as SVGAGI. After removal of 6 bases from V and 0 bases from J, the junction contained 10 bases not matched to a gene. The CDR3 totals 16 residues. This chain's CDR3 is CASSLQGLWLNTEAFF. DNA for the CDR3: TGTGCCAGCAGCCTACAGGGGCTCTGGTTGAACACTGAAGCTTTCTTT.

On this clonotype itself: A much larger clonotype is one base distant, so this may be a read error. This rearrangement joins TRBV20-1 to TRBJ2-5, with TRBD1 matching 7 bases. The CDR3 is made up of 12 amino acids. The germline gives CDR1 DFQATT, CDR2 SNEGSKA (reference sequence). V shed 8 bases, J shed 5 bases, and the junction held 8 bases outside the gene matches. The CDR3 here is CSRALTGETQYF. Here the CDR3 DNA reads TGCAGTCGGGCGCTGACAGGGGAGACCCAGTACTTC.

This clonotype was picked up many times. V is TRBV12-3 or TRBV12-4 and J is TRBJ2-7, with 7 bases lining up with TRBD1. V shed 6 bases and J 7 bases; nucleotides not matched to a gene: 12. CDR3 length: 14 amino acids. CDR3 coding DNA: TGTGCCAGCAGATATGGACAGGAGGTTGAAGAGCAGTACTTC. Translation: CASRYGQEVEEQYF.

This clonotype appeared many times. The CDR3 region has the DNA TGTGCCACCAGCAGAGAGATAAGTAATCCGCAGTATTTT. Its translation is CATSREISNPQYF. V gene TRBV15 combines with J gene TRBJ2-3; D is undetermined. Trimming left V 0 bases short and J 10 bases short, with 11 bases between. Germline V gene sequence: CDR1 LNHNV, CDR2 YYDKDF (reference sequence). CDR3 length: 13 amino acids.

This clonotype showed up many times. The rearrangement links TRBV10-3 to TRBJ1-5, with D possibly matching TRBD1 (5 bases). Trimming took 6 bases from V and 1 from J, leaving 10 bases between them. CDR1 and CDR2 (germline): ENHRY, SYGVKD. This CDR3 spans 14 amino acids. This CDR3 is CAIRPTGSNQPQHF. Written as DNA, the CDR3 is TGTGCCATCAGACCTACAGGAAGCAATCAGCCCCAGCATTTT.

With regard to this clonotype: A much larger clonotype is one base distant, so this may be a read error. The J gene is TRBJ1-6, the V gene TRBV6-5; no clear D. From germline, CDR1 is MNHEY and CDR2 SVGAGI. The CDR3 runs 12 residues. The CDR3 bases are TGTGCCAGCACCGCCTATAATTCACCCCCCCACTTT. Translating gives CASTAYNSPPHF.

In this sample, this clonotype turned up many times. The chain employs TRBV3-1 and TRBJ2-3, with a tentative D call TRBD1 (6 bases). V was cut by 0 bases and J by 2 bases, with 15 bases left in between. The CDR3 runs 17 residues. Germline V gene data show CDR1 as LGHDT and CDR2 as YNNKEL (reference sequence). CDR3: CASSQDARGWHTDTQYF. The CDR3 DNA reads TGTGCCAGCAGCCAAGATGCCAGGGGTTGGCACACAGATACGCAGTATTTT.

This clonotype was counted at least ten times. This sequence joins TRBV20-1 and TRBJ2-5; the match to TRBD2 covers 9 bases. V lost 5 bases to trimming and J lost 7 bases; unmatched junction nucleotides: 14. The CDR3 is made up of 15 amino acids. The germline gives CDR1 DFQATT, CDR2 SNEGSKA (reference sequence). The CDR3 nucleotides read TGCAGTGCTGTCAATAGCGGGGGACCTCGGGGGACCCAGTACTTC. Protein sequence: CSAVNSGGPRGTQYF.

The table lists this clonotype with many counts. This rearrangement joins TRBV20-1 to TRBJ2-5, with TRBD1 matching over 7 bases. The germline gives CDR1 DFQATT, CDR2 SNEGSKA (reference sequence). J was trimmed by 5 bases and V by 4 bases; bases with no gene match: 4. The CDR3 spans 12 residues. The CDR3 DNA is TGCAGTGCTACAGACAGGGAGGAGACCCAGTACTTC. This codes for CSATDREETQYF.